The sequence of this T cell receptor (beta chain) was determined in a study of cytomegalovirus exposure and HLA in healthy donors. Primers for the PCR totalled 60 Vbeta and 13 Jbeta. TCRdb keeps only in-frame clones here, not all; method: immunoSEQ multiplex PCR. There are 130,000 or so clones in the sample; around 8.5% occur only once, and 4.5% to 6% lies in the top ten. The sequencing sample was made of PBMCs. The clonotype comes from a man aged 40-50 years in good health and CMV-seronegative.

CDR3 amino acids: CAWSGGGLRETQYF. CDR3 nucleotide sequence: TGTGCCTGGAGTGGAGGGGGCCTCAGAGAGACCCAGTACTTC. The V call is TRBV30, the J call TRBJ2-5, with 7 bases identical to TRBD1. Germline V gives CDR1 GTSNPN, CDR2 SVGIG (reference sequence). There are 14 residues in the CDR3. J gave up 4 bases and V 1 base, and 6 bases lay outside the gene matches.